Listed here is a single T cell receptor beta chain. Its antigen is currently unknown. The entry originates in a study of T cell responses to AZD1222 COVID-19 vaccine. Study outcomes and limitations: Most donors were white British, females outnumbered males, and clonal diversity was possibly underestimated. Dominant at 160-218 and 743-854, vaccine-associated CD4 TCRs also spanned spike.

The method was immunoSEQ multiplex PCR; TCRdb's version includes in-frame clones alone and lacks a portion of them. Counted here are approximately 77,000 clones, 80% to 90% occurring once; the ten biggest clones make up approximately 3.6%. Germline-derived CDR1 and CDR2 are LGHDT and YNNKEL (reference sequence). V lost 0 bases and J lost 5; bases outside the gene matches: 10. There are 17 residues in the CDR3. The gene calls are TRBV3-1 (or the pseudogene TRBV3-2) and TRBJ1-1; 9 nucleotides match TRBD1. This sample comprised peripheral blood, obtained 28 days after the second AZD1222 dose. The TCR sequence derives from an adult who received the AZD1222 COVID-19 vaccine. This chain's CDR3 is CASSQDYSGQGHTEAFF. The CDR3 nucleotides read TGTGCCAGCAGCCAAGATTATTCGGGACAGGGACATACTGAAGCTTTCTTT.